The clone carrying this T cell receptor (beta chain) was counted only a few times. The data stem from a study of blood T cell repertoires in COVID-19. The germline V gene has CDR1 SGDLS and CDR2 YYNGEE. The V end lost 0 bases, the J end lost 3 bases, and 16 bases lay between the germline ends. CDR3 length: 17 amino acids. Data came from immunoSEQ multiplex PCR; TCRdb stores just in-frame clones and leaves some out. The sample includes 300,000 or so clones, 85% to 90% of them seen just once. The J gene is TRBJ2-1, the V gene TRBV9, with D uncertain. This clonotype was sampled from a woman in her forties or fifties who had been exposed to COVID-19. Material: PBMCs or T cells enriched from blood (not recorded which). The CDR3: CASSVVGSGKGYNEQFF. The CDR3, as DNA: TGTGCCAGCAGCGTAGTAGGTTCGGGTAAAGGCTACAATGAGCAGTTCTTC.